A selection of T cell receptor beta chains follows, all from one sample in a study of PD-L1 blockade in urothelial cancer. Using immunoSEQ multiplex PCR, the repertoire was profiled, and TCRdb retains in-frame clones only, with some absent. The sample yields around 50,000 clones, around 90% seen once. The starting material was PBMCs, obtained around atezolizumab (anti-PD-L1) treatment. Receptors originate from a man aged 60 to 69 with urothelial cancer. CDR3s include the opening cysteine and the closing phenylalanine or tryptophan. The D gene is left open where the match is weak. Where a row states a size, it is once, few, many or the class of an expanded clone; other rows omit it.

-,TRBJ2-5,TRBV7-9,TRBD2,TGTGCCAGCAGCTACCCTGGCGGGGGGGCAGAGGAGACCCAGTACTTC,CASSYPGGGAEETQYF
-,TRBJ2-1,TRBV30,-,TGTGCCTGGAGTGTGTTGGGAGATGAGCAGTTCTTC,CAWSVLGDEQFF
-,TRBJ1-6,TRBV5-1,-,TGCGCCAGCAGCGGATTACCTCAGGGTACTTACTCCTATAATTCACCCCTCCACTTT,CASSGLPQGTYSYNSPLHF
once,TRBJ2-5,TRBV2,-,TGTGCCAGCAGTGAAGGTAGTAGAACAGAGACCCAGTACTTC,CASSEGSRTETQYF
once,TRBJ2-7,TRBV30,-,TGTGCCTCAGGTGTCGCGGGCCACGAGCAGTACTTC,CASGVAGHEQYF
-,TRBJ2-3,TRBV6-6,TRBD2,TGTGCCAGCAGCCAACCGAGCGGGACTAGCACAGATACGCAGTATTTT,CASSQPSGTSTDTQYF
-,TRBJ1-3,TRBV9,-,TGTGCCAGCAGCGTAGAAGCTTGGGGAAACACCATATATTTT,CASSVEAWGNTIYF
once,TRBJ2-2,TRBV19,-,TGTGCCAGTAGTATCGGGGGACCCCGGAACACCGGGGAGCTGTTTTTT,CASSIGGPRNTGELFF
-,TRBJ1-1,TRBV7-9,-,TGTGCCAGCAGCTTAACTGGCACTGAAGCTTTCTTT,CASSLTGTEAFF
-,TRBJ2-1,TRBV5-4,TRBD2,TGTGCCAGCAGCCCAACTCCGGGGGAGGGCTCCTACAATGAGCAGTTCTTC,CASSPTPGEGSYNEQFF
-,TRBJ1-1,TRBV5-1,-,TGCGCCAGCAGCTTGGCCCAAAGGGGTCCTAACACTGAAGCTTTCTTT,CASSLAQRGPNTEAFF
-,TRBJ2-7,TRBV7-2,TRBD2,TGTGCCAGCAGCTTCCTAGCGGGGGGACTGGGGGGAGCCTACGAGCAGTACTTC,CASSFLAGGLGGAYEQYF
-,TRBJ2-5,TRBV9,-,TGTGCCAGCAGCGTAGAGGCAGGCAGGGAGACCCAGTACTTC,CASSVEAGRETQYF
-,TRBJ2-5,TRBV2,-,TGTGCCAGCAGTGAGGTCGGGGAGACCCAGTACTTC,CASSEVGETQYF
-,TRBJ2-7,TRBV5-3,-,TGTGCCCCAATCGGGAGGGGCGTGGGACAGAGAAGCTCCTACGAGCAGTACTTC,CAPIGRGVGQRSSYEQYF
-,TRBJ2-1,TRBV19,TRBD2,TGTGCCAGTAGTATAGGGGGACTAGGAGGTAATGAGCAGTTCTTC,CASSIGGLGGNEQFF
-,TRBJ2-7,TRBV10-3,-,TGTGCCATCAAGCCCCAGGGAGGCGACGAGCAGTACTTC,CAIKPQGGDEQYF
-,TRBJ1-5,TRBV4-1,TRBD1,TGCGCCAGCAGCCACTCTAAAACAGGGGGCAGCAATCAGCCCCAGCATTTT,CASSHSKTGGSNQPQHF
-,TRBJ2-1,TRBV19,TRBD1,TGTGCCAGTAGTCGAGTGGACAGGGCAAGCTCCTACAATGAGCAGTTCTTC,CASSRVDRASSYNEQFF
-,TRBJ2-1,TRBV23-1,-,TGCGCCAGCAGCCGCTGGGAGAGAACGTCCTACAATGAGCAGTTCTTC,CASSRWERTSYNEQFF
-,TRBJ1-1,TRBV7-3,-,TGTGCCAGCAGTCCTACAGGCATGAACACTGAAGCTTTCTTT,CASSPTGMNTEAFF
-,TRBJ2-4,TRBV10-1,TRBD1,TGCGCCAGCAGCTTGGACAGGGGAAACATTCAGTACTTC,CASSLDRGNIQYF
-,TRBJ2-2,TRBV28,-,TGTGCCAGCAGCCGTGACAGGCCTACGAACACCGGGGAGCTGTTTTTT,CASSRDRPTNTGELFF
-,TRBJ1-5,TRBV6-5,-,TGTGCCAGCAGGGGCGACGGTAGCAATCAGCCCCAGCATTTT,CASRGDGSNQPQHF
once,TRBJ1-4,TRBV28,-,TGTGCCAGCAGTTTAAGTAGCACCAATGAAAAACTGTTTTTT,CASSLSSTNEKLFF
-,TRBJ2-5,TRBV6-5,-,TGTGCCAGCAGTTTCGGGGATAAAGAGACCCAGTACTTC,CASSFGDKETQYF
-,TRBJ2-3,TRBV7-2,-,TGTGCCAGCAGTCCGGGACTTCTCCACACAGATACGCAGTATTTT,CASSPGLLHTDTQYF
-,TRBJ2-7,TRBV7-8,-,TGTGCCAGCAGCTTAGTGGCAGGTTTCTTTGCCTACGAGCAGTACTTC,CASSLVAGFFAYEQYF
-,TRBJ2-6,TRBV30,TRBD2,TGTGGCGTGAGTCCGGGGGGGGGAGGGGCCAACGTCCTGACTTTC,CGVSPGGGGANVLTF
-,TRBJ2-7,TRBV27,-,TGTGCCAGTCAGGGGAGCGGCGAGCAGTACTTC,CASQGSGEQYF
-,TRBJ2-5,TRBV10-1,-,TGCGCCAGCAGTGAGTGGTACAGTCCCCGCCGAAAGACCCAGTACTTC,CASSEWYSPRRKTQYF
-,TRBJ2-2,TRBV2,TRBD1,TGTGCCAGCAGGAGGAACAGGGGGCGGGGGGAGCTGTTTTTT,CASRRNRGRGELFF
-,TRBJ2-7,TRBV7-2,TRBD2,TGTGCCAGCAGCTTAGCGGCGGGAGGATTTACCTACGAGCAGTACTTC,CASSLAAGGFTYEQYF
-,TRBJ2-3,TRBV5-4,TRBD1,TGTGCCAGCAGCTTGGTGACAGGGTCTAGCACAGATACGCAGTATTTT,CASSLVTGSSTDTQYF
-,TRBJ1-1,TRBV5-1,TRBD1,TGCGCCACCACATTAGGGACAGCGAACACTGAAGCTTTCTTT,CATTLGTANTEAFF
-,TRBJ2-7,TRBV29-1,-,TGCAGCGTTGGGGCAGTATCCTACGAGCAGTACTTC,CSVGAVSYEQYF
-,TRBJ2-1,TRBV19,-,TGTGCCAGTAGTACCCGGGGGAGCGAGCCCTACAATGAGCAGTTCTTC,CASSTRGSEPYNEQFF
-,TRBJ2-7,TRBV7-8,TRBD1,TGTGCCAGCAGTTCGGACAGGTCCTACGAGCAGTACTTC,CASSSDRSYEQYF
-,TRBJ2-2,TRBV10-2,TRBD2,TGCGCCAGCAGAGGACTAGCGGGGGGCACCGGGGAGCTGTTTTTT,CASRGLAGGTGELFF
few,TRBJ1-2,TRBV13,-,TGTGCCAGCAGCCTAGAGGGACAACTCGCCCATGGCTACACCTTC,CASSLEGQLAHGYTF
-,TRBJ2-7,TRBV19,-,TGTGCCAGTAGTAGGACTAACTTC,CASSRTNF
-,TRBJ2-7,TRBV5-1,-,TGCGCCAGCAGCTTGGCCCCCCTGGTCGGTCAGCGGAGCTCCTACGAGCAGTACTTC,CASSLAPLVGQRSSYEQYF
-,TRBJ2-7,TRBV12-5,TRBD2,TGTGCTAGTGGTTTGGTAAGGCCGGGGTCTGGACTAGCGGTGTACGAGCAGTACTTC,CASGLVRPGSGLAVYEQYF
-,TRBJ2-7,TRBV6-6,TRBD1,TGTGCCAGCAGACAGGGGGTTCTAGCGCACGAGCAGTACTTC,CASRQGVLAHEQYF
-,TRBJ2-2,TRBV5-6,-,TGTGCCAGCAGCTTCCAGCGGCTCACCGGGGAGCTGTTTTTT,CASSFQRLTGELFF
-,TRBJ2-3,TRBV19,TRBD1,TGTGCCAGTAGTATAAGACAGGGATCAGATACGCAGTATTTT,CASSIRQGSDTQYF
-,TRBJ2-3,TRBV7-9,TRBD2,TGTGCCAGCAACGGACTAGCGGGGAGGCGGGAACCATACACAGATACGCAGTATTTT,CASNGLAGRREPYTDTQYF
-,TRBJ2-5,TRBV30,-,TGTGCTTGTCCGGGACATCAAGAGACCCAGTACTTC,CACPGHQETQYF
-,TRBJ2-3,TRBV7-2,-,TGTGCCAGCCAGACGAGCGGGAGCACAGATACGCAGTATTTT,CASQTSGSTDTQYF
-,TRBJ1-5,TRBV29-1,TRBD1,TGCAGCGTCTGGACAGGGGACAACCAGCCCCAGCATTTT,CSVWTGDNQPQHF
-,TRBJ1-4,TRBV2,-,TGTGCCAGCAGCCAGATTAATGAAAAACTGTTTTTT,CASSQINEKLFF
-,TRBJ1-4,TRBV7-2,-,TGTGCCAGCAGCCGGACATCAACTAATGAAAAACTGTTTTTT,CASSRTSTNEKLFF
-,TRBJ2-1,TRBV7-2,TRBD2,TGTGCCAGCAGCTCGGGAGGGCAGTTCTTC,CASSSGGQFF
-,TRBJ2-3,TRBV6-6,TRBD1,TGTGCCAGCAGGACGGGACAGAGCACAGATACGCAGTATTTT,CASRTGQSTDTQYF
-,TRBJ2-3,TRBV5-4,-,TGTGCCAGCAGCTTACGGAGGGAGAGCACAGATACGCAGTATTTT,CASSLRRESTDTQYF
-,TRBJ2-2,TRBV14,TRBD1,TGTGCCAGCAGCCCCTTACCGGGACAGGAGAGAACCGGGGAGCTGTTTTTT,CASSPLPGQERTGELFF
-,TRBJ2-3,TRBV5-6,-,TGTGCCAGCAGCTTAGAGCCTCTGAAAATCACAGATACGCAGTATTTT,CASSLEPLKITDTQYF
-,TRBJ2-7,TRBV29-1,TRBD1,TGCAGCGTTCAAAAGGGACAGGGGGTCGGCTACGAGCAGTACTTC,CSVQKGQGVGYEQYF
-,TRBJ1-2,TRBV5-1,-,TGCGCCAGTTCCATGGACAACGCTTATGGCTACACCTTC,CASSMDNAYGYTF
few,TRBJ1-1,TRBV5-1,TRBD1,TGCGCCAGCAGCTCCAGGGGGCAGTACACTGAAGCTTTCTTT,CASSSRGQYTEAFF